The T cell receptor (beta chain) under discussion was sequenced for a study of beta chain features in type 1 diabetes. Study results and caveats: All four CD4+ subsets of Type 1 diabetes patients contained TCRB CDR3s that were moderately but significantly shorter.

About this clone itself: Its antigen is as yet unknown.

What was sequenced were expressed TCRB transcripts, since all of the isolated RNA had been reverse transcribed. Only in-frame clones appear in the TCRdb table, and some are missing; sequencing was by immunoSEQ multiplex PCR. The repertoire consists of some 700,000 clones, with over 10% occurring once and the leading ten covering approximately 0.021%. This CDR3 is built from 12 residues. CDR1 is MNHEY, CDR2 SVGAGI, per germline. The V gene lost 4 bases and the J gene lost 5 bases, with 3 bases spanning the gap. The chain combines TRBV6-5 with TRBJ1-6; D call uncertain. The sequenced sample was naive CD4+ T cells from blood. The source of this sequence is a man between 18 and 29 years old with type 1 diabetes. The DNA for the CDR3 is TGTGCCAGCAGTTTCCATAATTCACCCCTCCACTTT. This translates into CASSFHNSPLHF.